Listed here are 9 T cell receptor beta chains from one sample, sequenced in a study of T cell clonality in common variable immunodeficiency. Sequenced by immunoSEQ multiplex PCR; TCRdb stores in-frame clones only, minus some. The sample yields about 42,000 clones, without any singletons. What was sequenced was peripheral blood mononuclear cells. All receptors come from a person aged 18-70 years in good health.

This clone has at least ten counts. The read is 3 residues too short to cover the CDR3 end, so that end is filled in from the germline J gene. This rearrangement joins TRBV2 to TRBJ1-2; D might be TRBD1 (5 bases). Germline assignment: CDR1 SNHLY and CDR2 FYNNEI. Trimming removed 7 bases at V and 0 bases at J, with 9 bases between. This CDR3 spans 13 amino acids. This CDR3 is CASTMTANYGYTF. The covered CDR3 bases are TGTGCCAGCACAATGACAGCTAACTATGGC.

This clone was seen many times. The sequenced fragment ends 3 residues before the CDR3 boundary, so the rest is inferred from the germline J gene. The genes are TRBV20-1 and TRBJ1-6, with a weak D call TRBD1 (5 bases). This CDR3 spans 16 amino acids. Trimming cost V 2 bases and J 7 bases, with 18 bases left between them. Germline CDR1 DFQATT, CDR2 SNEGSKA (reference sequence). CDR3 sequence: CSARTSGAQRNSPLHF. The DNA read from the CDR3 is TGCAGTGCTAGAACGAGCGGGGCTCAACGGAATTCACCC.

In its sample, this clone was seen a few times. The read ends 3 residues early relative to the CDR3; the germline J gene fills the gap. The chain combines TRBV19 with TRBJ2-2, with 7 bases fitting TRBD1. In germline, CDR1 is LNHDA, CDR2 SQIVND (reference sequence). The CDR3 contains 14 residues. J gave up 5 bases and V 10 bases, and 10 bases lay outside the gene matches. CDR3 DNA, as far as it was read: TGTGCCACAGGACAGGCGCTACCTACCGGGGAG. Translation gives CATGQALPTGE. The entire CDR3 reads CATGQALPTGELFF. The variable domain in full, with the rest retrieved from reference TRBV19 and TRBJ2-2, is DGGITQSPKYLFRKEGQNVTLSCEQNLNHDAMYWYRQDPGQGLRLIYYSQIVNDFQKGDIAEGYSVSREKKESFPLTVTSAQKNPTAFYLCATGQALPTGELFFGEGSRLTVL.

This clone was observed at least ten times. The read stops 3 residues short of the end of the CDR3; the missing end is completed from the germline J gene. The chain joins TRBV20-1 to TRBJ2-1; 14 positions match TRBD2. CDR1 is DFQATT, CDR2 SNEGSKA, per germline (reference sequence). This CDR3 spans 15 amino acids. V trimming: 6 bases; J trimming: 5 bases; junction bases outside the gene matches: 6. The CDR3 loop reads CSARTGLAGDNEQFF. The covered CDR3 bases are TGCAGTGCCCGTACGGGACTAGCGGGAGACAATGAG.

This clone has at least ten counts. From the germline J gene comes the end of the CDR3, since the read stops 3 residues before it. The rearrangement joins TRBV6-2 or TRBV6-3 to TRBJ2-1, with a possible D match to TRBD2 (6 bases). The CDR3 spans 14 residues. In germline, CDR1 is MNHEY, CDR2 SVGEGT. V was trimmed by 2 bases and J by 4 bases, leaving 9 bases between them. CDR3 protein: CASSYVGGYNEQFF. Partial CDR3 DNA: TGTGCCAGCAGTTACGTCGGGGGATACAATGAG.

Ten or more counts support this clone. The chain's CDR3 is CASSPRAGLGEKLFF. The sequenced CDR3 bases are TGTGCCAGCTCACCACGGGCAGGACTCGGTGAAAAA. J is TRBJ1-4 and V is TRBV18; no clear D gene. The sequenced fragment ends 3 residues before the CDR3 boundary, so the rest is inferred from the germline J gene. The length of the CDR3 is 15 residues. Trimming took 1 base from V and 7 from J, leaving 13 bases between them. Germline-derived CDR1 and CDR2 are KGHSH and LQKENI. Looking up the rest from reference TRBV18 and TRBJ1-4 gives the full variable domain: NAGVMQNPRHLVRRRGQEARLRCSPMKGHSHVYWYRQLPEEGLKFMVYLQKENIIDESGMPKERFSAEFPKEGPSILRIQQVVRGDSAAYFCASSPRAGLGEKLFFGSGTQLSVL.

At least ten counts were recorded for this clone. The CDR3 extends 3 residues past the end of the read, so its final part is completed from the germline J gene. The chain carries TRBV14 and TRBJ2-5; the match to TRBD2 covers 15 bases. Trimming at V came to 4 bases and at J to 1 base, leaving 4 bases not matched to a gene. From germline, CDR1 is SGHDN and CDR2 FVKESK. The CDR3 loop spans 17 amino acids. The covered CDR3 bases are TGTGCCAGCAGCCTTCTGGGACTAGCGGGAGGCCAAGAGACC. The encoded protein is CASSLLGLAGGQET. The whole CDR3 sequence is CASSLLGLAGGQETQYF.

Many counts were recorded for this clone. The CDR3 bases that were read are TGTGCCAGCAGTGAAGCTTGGACGGGGTCCTACGAG. Translated, it gives CASSEAWTGSYE. The full CDR3 is CASSEAWTGSYEQYF. J is TRBJ2-7 and V is TRBV6-1; a weak D match, TRBD2 (5 bases). With the read ending 3 residues before the CDR3 end, the germline J gene is used to fill in that end. Germline-derived CDR1 and CDR2 are MNHNS and SASEGT. The CDR3 is 15 amino acids. V dropped 0 bases and J dropped 1 base, with 10 bases sitting between them.

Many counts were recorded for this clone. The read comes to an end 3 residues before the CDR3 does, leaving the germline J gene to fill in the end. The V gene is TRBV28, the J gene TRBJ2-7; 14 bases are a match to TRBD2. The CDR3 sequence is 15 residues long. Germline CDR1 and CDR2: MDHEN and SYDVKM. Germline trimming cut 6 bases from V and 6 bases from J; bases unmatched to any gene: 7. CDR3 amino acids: CASSHGTSGRGEQYF. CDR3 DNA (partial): TGTGCCAGCAGCCACGGGACTAGCGGGAGAGGCGAG.